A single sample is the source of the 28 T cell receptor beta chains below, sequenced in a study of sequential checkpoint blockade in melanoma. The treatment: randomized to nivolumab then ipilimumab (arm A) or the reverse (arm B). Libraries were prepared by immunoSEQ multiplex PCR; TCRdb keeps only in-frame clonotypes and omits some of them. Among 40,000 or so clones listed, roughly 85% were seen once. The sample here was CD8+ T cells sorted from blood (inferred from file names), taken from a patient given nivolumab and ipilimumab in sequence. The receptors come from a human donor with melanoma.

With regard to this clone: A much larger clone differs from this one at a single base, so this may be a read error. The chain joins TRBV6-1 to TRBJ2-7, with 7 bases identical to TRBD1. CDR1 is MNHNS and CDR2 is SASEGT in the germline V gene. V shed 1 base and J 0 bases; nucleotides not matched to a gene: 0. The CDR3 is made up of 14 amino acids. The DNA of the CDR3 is TGTGCCAGCAGTGAAGGGGACAGCTCCTACGAGCAGTACTTC. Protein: CASSEGDSSYEQYF.

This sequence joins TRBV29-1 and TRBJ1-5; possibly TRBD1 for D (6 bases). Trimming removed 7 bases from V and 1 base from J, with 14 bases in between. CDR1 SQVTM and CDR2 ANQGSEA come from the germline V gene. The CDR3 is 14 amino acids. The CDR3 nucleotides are TGCAGCGCTCGGGGGGGCGGGAGCAATCAGCCCCAGCATTTT. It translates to CSARGGGSNQPQHF. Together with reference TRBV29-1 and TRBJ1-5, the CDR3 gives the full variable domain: SAVISQKPSRDICQRGTSLTIQCQVDSQVTMMFWYRQQPGQSLTLIATANQGSEATYESGFVIDKFPISRPNLTFSTLTVSNMSPEDSSIYLCSARGGGSNQPQHFGDGTRLSIL.

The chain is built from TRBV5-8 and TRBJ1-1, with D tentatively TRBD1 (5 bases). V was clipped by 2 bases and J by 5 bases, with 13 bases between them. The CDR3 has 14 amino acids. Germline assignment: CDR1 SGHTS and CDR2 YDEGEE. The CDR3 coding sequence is TGTGCCAGCAGCTTTTTCAGGGTTATGACTGAAGCTTTCTTT. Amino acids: CASSFFRVMTEAFF.

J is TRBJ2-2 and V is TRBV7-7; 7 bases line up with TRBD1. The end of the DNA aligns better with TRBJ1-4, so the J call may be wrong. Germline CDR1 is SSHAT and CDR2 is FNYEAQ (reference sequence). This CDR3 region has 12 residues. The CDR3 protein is CASSLGTGKLFF. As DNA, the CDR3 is TGTGCCAGCAGCTTAGGGACAGGAAAACTGTTTTTT.

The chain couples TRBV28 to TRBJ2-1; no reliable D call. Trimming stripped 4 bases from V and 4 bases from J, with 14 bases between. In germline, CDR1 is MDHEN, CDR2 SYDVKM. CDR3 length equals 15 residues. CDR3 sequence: CASSSTASGYNEQFF. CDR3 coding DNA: TGTGCCAGCAGTTCAACAGCTTCCGGTTACAATGAGCAGTTCTTC.

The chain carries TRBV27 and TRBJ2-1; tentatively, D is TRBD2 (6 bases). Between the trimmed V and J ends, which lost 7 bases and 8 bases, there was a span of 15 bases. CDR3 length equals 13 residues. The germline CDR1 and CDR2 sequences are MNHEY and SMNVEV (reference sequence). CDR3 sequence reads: CASKPGLGHEQFF. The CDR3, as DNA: TGTGCCAGCAAGCCGGGACTTGGGCATGAGCAGTTCTTC.

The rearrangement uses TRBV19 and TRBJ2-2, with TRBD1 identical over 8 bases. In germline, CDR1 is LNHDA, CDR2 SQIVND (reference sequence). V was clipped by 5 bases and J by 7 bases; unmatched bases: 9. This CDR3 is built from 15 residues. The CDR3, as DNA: TGTGCCAGTAGTCCGACCGACAGGGGTATCGGGGAGCTGTTTTTT. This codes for CASSPTDRGIGELFF.

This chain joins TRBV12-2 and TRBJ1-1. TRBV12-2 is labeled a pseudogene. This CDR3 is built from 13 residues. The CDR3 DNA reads TGTGCAAGTCGCCCTACCGTAAACACTGAAGCTTTCTTT. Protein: CASRPTVNTEAFF.

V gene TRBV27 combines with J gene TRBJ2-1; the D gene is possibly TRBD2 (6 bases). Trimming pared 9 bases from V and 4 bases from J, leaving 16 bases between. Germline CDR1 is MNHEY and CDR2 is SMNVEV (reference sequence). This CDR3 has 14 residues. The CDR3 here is CASSPLAEYNEQFF. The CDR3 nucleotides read TGTGCCAGTTCCCCCTTAGCGGAATACAATGAGCAGTTCTTC.

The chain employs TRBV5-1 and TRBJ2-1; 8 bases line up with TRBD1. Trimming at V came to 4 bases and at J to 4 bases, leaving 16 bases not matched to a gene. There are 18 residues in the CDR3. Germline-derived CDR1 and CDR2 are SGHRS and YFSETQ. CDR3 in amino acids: CASSPTAPGGYRYNEQFF. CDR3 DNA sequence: TGCGCCAGCAGCCCAACCGCCCCAGGGGGCTACCGTTACAATGAGCAGTTCTTC.

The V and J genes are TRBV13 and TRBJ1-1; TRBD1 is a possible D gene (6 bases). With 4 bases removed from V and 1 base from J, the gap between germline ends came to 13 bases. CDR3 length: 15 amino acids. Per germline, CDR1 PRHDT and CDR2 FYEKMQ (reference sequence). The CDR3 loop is CASSWRQVTNTEAFF. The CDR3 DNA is TGTGCCAGCAGCTGGCGACAGGTAACGAACACTGAAGCTTTCTTT.

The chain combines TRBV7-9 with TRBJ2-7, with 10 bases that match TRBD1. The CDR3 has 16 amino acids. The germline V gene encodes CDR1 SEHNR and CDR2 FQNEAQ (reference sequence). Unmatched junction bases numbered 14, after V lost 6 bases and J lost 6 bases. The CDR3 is CASRLSSGQGLFEQYF. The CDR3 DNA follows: TGTGCCAGCAGACTTAGCTCGGGACAGGGGTTGTTCGAGCAGTACTTC.

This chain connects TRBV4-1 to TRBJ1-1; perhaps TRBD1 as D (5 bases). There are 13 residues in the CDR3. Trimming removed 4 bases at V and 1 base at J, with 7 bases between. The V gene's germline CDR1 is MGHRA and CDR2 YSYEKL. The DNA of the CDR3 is TGCGCCAGCAGCCCCGGGGGGAACACTGAAGCTTTCTTT. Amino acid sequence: CASSPGGNTEAFF.

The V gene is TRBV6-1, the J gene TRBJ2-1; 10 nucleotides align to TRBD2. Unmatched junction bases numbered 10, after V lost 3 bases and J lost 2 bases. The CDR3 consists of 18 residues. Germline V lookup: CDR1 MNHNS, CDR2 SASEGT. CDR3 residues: CASSEGLAYIITYNEQFF. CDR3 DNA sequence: TGTGCCAGCAGTGAGGGACTAGCGTATATTATCACCTACAATGAGCAGTTCTTC.

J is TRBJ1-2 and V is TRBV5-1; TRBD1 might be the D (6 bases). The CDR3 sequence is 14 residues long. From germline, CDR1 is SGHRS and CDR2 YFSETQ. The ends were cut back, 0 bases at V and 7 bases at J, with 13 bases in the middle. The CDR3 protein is CASSLEGHLSGYTF. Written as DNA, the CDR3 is TGCGCCAGCAGCTTGGAGGGACACCTTTCTGGCTACACCTTC.

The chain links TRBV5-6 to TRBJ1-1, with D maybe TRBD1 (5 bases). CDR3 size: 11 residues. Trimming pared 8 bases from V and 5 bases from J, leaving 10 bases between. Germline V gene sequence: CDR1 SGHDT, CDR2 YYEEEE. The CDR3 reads CASQSGTEAFF. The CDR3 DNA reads TGTGCCAGTCAATCAGGGACTGAAGCTTTCTTT.

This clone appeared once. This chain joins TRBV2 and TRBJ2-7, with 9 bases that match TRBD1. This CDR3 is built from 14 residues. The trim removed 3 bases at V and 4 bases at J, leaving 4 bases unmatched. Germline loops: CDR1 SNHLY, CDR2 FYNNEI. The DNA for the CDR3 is TGTGCCAGCAGTGATTTGGGACAGGGTTACGAGCAGTACTTC. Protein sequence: CASSDLGQGYEQYF.

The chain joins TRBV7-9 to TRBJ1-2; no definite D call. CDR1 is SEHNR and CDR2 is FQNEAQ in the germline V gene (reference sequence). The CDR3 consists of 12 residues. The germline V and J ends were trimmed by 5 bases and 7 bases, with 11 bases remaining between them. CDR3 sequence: CASSLGSGGYTF. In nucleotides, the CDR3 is TGTGCCAGCAGCCTCGGATCGGGTGGCTACACCTTC.

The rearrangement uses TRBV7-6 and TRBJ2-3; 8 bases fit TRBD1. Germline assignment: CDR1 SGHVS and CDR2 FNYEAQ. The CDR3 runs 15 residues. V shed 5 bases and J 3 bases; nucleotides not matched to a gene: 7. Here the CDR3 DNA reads TGTGCCAGCAGCGCGGGGACAGGTGGTACAGATACGCAGTATTTT. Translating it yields CASSAGTGGTDTQYF.

CDR3 amino acids: CASSVRGTGGNEQFF. The CDR3 bases are TGTGCCAGCAGCGTAAGGGGGACAGGGGGCAATGAGCAGTTCTTC. The chain uses TRBV9 and TRBJ2-1, with 11 positions matching TRBD1. The CDR3 consists of 15 residues. Germline V lookup: CDR1 SGDLS, CDR2 YYNGEE. Trimming at V came to 1 base and at J to 6 bases, leaving 3 bases not matched to a gene.

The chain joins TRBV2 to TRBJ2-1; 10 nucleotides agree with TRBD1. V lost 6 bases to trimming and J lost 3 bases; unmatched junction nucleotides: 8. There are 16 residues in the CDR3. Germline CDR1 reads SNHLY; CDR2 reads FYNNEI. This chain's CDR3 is CASRGGTGDYYNEQFF. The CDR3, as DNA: TGTGCCAGCAGGGGGGGGACAGGGGACTACTACAATGAGCAGTTCTTC.

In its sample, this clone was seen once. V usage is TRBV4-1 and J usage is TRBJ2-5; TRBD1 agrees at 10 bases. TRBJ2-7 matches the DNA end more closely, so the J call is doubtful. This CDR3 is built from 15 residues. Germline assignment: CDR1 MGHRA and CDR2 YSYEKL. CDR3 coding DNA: TGCGCCAGCAGCCAAGCCGGGACAGGGGTTTACGAGCAGTACTTC. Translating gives CASSQAGTGVYEQYF.

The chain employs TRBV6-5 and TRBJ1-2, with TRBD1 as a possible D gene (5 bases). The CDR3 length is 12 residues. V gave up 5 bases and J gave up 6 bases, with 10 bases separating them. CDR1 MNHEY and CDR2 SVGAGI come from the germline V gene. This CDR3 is CASSAGPNGYTF. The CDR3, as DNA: TGTGCCAGCAGTGCGGGGCCCAATGGCTACACCTTC.

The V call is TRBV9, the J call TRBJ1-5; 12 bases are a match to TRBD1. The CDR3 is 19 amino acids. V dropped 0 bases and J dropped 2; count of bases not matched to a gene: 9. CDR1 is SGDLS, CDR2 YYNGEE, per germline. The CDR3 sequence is CASSVGPGQGANGNQPQHF. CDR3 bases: TGTGCCAGCAGCGTAGGCCCGGGACAGGGGGCGAATGGCAATCAGCCCCAGCATTTT.

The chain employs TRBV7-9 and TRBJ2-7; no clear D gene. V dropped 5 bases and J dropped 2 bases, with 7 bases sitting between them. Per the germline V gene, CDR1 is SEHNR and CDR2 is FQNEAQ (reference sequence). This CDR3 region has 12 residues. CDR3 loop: CASSSQTYEQYF. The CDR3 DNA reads TGTGCCAGCAGCAGTCAGACCTACGAGCAGTACTTC.

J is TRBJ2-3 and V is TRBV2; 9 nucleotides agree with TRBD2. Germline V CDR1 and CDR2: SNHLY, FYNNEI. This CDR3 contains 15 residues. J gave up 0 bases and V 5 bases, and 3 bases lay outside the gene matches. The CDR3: CASSTLAGSTDTQYF. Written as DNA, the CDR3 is TGTGCCAGCAGTACCCTAGCGGGGAGCACAGATACGCAGTATTTT. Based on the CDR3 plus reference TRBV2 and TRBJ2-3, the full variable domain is EPEVTQTPSHQVTQMGQEVILRCVPISNHLYFYWYRQILGQKVEFLVSFYNNEISEKSEIFDDQFSVERPDGSNFTLKIRSTKLEDSAMYFCASSTLAGSTDTQYFGPGTRLTVL.

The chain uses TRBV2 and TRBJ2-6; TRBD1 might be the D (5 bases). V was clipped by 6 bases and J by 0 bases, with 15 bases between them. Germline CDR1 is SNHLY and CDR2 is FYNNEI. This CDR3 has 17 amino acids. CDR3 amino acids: CASRDSGPVSGANVLTF. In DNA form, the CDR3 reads TGTGCCAGCAGAGACAGTGGCCCTGTCTCTGGGGCCAACGTCCTGACTTTC.

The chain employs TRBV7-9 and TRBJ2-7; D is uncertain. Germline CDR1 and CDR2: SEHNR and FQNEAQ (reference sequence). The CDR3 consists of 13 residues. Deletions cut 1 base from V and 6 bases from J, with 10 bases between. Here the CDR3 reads CASSLVPGGEQYV. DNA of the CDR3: TGTGCCAGCAGCTTAGTCCCCGGCGGCGAGCAGTACGTC.